The clone carrying this TCR beta chain occurred a few times. Its antigen is not identified. TCRdb reanalysed the reads using MiXCR and keeps one entry per CDR3 protein. The profile shows 450,000 to 650,000 distinct CDR3 sequences, 26% of them singletons. CDR1 is MNHEY, CDR2 SVGEGT, per germline. This CDR3 contains 17 residues. The ends lost 2 bases at V and 7 bases at J; junction bases unmatched: 14. The data were taken from a study of T cell repertoires in cytomegalovirus infection. Study-level results: In two of eight donors, the top clonotype was HLA-C-restricted CMV-specific.

This sequence was found in a human donor in good health (CMV status not recorded). Some clones in this sample may be carry-over from other donors' samples. The V gene is TRBV6-2 or TRBV6-3, the J gene TRBJ1-5, with 7 bases aligning to TRBD1. The sample was PBMCs. The CDR3 sequence is CASSYRQRDRDWQPQHF. CDR3 coding DNA: TGTGCCAGCAGTTACCGTCAACGAGACAGGGATTGGCAGCCCCAGCATTTT.